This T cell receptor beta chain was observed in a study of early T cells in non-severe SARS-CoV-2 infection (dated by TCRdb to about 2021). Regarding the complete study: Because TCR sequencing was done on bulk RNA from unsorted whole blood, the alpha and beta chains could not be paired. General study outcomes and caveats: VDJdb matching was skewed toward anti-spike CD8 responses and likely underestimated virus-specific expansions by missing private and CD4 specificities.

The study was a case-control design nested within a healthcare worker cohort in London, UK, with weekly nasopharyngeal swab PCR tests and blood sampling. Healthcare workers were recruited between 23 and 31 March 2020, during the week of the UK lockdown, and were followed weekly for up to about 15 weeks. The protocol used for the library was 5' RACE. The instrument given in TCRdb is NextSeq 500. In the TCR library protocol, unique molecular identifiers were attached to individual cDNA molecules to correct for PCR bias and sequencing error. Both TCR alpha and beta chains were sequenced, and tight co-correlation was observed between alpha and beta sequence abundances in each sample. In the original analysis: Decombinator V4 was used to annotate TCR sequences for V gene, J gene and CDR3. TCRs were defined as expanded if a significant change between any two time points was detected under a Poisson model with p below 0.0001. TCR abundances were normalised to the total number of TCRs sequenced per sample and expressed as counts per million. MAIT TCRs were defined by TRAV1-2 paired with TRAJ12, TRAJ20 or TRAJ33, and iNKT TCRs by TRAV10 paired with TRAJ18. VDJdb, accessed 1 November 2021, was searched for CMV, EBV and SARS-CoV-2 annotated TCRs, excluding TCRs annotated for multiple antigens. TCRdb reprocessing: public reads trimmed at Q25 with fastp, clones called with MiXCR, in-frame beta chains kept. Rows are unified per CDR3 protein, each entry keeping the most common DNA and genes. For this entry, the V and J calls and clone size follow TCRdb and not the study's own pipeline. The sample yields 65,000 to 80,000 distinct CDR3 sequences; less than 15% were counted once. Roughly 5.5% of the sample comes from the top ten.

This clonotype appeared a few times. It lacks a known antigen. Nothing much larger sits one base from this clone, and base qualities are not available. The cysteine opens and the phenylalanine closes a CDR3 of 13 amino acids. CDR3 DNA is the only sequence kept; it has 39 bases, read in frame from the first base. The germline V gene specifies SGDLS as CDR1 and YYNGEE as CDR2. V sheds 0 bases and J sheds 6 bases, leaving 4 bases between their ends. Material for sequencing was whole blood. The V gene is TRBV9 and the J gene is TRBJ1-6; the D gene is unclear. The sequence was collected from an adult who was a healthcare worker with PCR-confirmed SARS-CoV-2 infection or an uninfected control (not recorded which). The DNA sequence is TGTGCCAGCAGCGTAGGAGGTAATTCACCCCTCCACTTT. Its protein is CASSVGGNSPLHF. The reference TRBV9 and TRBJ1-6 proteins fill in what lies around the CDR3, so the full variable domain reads DSGVTQTPKHLITATGQRVTLRCSPRSGDLSVYWYQQSLDQGLQFLIQYYNGEERAKGNILERFSAQQFPDLHSELNLSSLELGDSALYFCASSVGGNSPLHFGNGTRLTVT.